Sequencing of this T cell receptor beta chain was carried out in a study of shared clonotypes between healthy human individuals. Points from the study as a whole: Non-shared clonotypes displayed generation probabilities falling below those of clonotypes present in all four donors.

The germline V gene has CDR1 MNHNS and CDR2 SASEGT. Trimming removed 0 bases from V and 7 bases from J, with 13 bases in between. CDR3 length: 15 amino acids. CD4+ cells yielded CD45RA+ naive and CD45RA-negative memory subsets. As regards this clone: Its matching antigen is unknown.

Genomic DNA of each subset was evenly split across several immunoSEQ plates. In the original processing: Filtering of immunoSEQ junctional sequences could not match full-length read filtering. Using immunoSEQ multiplex PCR, the repertoire was profiled, and TCRdb retains in-frame clones only, with some absent. V and J calls and clone size are copied from that table; D and trimming were computed from the DNA. The top ten hold 0.36% of the sample, which has around 2.5 million clones, approximately 93% seen once. The sample was naive CD4+ T cells from PBMCs. Subset: CD45RA+ positively selected. This sequence originates from a man between 18 and 35 years old in good health. Some clones in this sample may be carry-over from other donors' samples. The chain couples TRBV6-1 to TRBJ1-3; D might be TRBD1 (5 bases). The CDR3 loop reads CASSEASAGKNTIYF. As DNA, the CDR3 is TGTGCCAGCAGTGAAGCGTCAGCAGGGAAGAACACCATATATTTT.